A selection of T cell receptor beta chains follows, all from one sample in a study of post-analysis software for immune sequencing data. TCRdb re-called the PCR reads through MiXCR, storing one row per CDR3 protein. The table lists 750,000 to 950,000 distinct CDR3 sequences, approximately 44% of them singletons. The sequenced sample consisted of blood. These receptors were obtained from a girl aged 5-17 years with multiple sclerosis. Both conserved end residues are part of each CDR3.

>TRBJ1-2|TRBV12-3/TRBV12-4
CASSIRARYGYTF
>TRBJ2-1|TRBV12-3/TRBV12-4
CASRLGGLGSTGYEQFF
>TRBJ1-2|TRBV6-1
CASSGEEQGARGYTF
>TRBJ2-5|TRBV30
CAWSVDTKETQYF
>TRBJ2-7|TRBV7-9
CASSLVPSGPPYEQYF
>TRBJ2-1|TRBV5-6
CASSLLALEQFF
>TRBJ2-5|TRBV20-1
CSARQVAGGPRETQYF
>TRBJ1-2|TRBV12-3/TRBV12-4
CASSFEGQGRNGYTF
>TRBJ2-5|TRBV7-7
CASSSRTGHSAQYF
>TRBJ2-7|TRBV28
CASSLISGNEQYF
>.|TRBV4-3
CASSQEWSSGNPTYEQYF
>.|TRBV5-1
CASSLGLAGGAHEQYF
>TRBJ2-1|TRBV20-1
CSARVERGRYEQFF
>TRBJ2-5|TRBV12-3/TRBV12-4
CASSLGSGGNQETQYF
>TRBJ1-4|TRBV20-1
CSASQSGQGSDLGEKLFF
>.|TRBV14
CASSQDRGRTYEQYF
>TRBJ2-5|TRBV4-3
CASSQDGTGPQETQYF
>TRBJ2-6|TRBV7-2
CASSPRSGANVLTF
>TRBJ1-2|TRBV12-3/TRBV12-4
CASSSYNTGPYGYTF
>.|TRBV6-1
CASSESASGRLQETQYF
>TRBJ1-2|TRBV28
CASSLGTPWGYTF
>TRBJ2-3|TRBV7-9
CASTQGDPAQYF
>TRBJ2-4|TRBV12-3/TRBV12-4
CASRGTSGEREYF
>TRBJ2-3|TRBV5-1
CASSRLSTDTQYF
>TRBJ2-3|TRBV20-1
CSARGSGSDTQYF
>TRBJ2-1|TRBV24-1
CATSDFQGKAYNEQFF
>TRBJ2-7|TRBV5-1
CASSRDRLGQYF
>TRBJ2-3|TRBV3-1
CASSLPTGTSADTQYF
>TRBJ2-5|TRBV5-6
CASSGSGQGKETQYF
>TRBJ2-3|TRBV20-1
CSARDLTGSTDTQYF
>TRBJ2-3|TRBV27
CASSNPGVDTQYF
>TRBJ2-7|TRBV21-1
CASSYRAHEQYF
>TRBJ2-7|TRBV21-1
CASLEGTVPYEQYF
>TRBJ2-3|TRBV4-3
CASSQDLWQGISDTQYF
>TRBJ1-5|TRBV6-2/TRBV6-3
CASSYSRGRFDQPQHF
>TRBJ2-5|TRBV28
CASSPRTSRETQYF
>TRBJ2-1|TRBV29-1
CSGDGSSYDEQFF
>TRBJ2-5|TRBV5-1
CASSLTSGEQETQYF
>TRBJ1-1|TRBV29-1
CSVEERGEAFF
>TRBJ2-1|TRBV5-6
CASRGLSGGRQFF
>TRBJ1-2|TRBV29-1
CSVETRLDGYTF
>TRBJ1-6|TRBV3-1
CASSQVQLYNSPLHF
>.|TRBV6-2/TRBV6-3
CASSYRTGDGYEQYF
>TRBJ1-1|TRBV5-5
CASSFHGLEAFF
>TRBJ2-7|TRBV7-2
CASSLLQTEQYF